Below are 27 T cell receptor beta chains sequenced from a single sample in a study of cytotoxic CD8 clonotypes in ibrutinib-treated CLL. This table comes from immunoSEQ multiplex PCR, and its TCRdb copy is limited to in-frame clones, with some not included. The sample gives tens of thousands of clones, 57% of which show up once; roughly 14% is in the top ten. The material was PBMCs, obtained after 12 months of ibrutinib treatment. These receptors were obtained from a human donor with chronic lymphocytic leukemia.

The chain employs TRBV15 and TRBJ2-1; D call uncertain. Germline assignment: CDR1 LNHNV and CDR2 YYDKDF (reference sequence). The CDR3 totals 12 residues. V dropped 4 bases and J dropped 4 bases, with 5 bases sitting between them. The CDR3 reads CATSNGYNEQFF. For the CDR3, the DNA is TGTGCCACCAGCAACGGTTACAATGAGCAGTTCTTC.

J is TRBJ1-2 and V is TRBV9; D might be TRBD1 (5 bases). Germline values: CDR1 SGDLS, CDR2 YYNGEE. This CDR3 has 13 amino acids. V gave up 3 bases and J gave up 4 bases, with 10 bases separating them. CDR3 coding DNA: TGTGCCAGCAGCGAGGGACCCGGCTATGGCTACACCTTC. This sequence encodes CASSEGPGYGYTF.

This clone occurred a few times. V is TRBV7-2 and J is TRBJ2-7, with D perhaps matching TRBD1 (5 bases). Germline-derived CDR1 and CDR2 are SGHTA and FQGNSA. The CDR3 contains 16 residues. V lost 5 bases, J lost 0 bases, and 17 bases lay in between. This CDR3 is CASSLTAGLSSYEQYF. CDR3 DNA: TGTGCCAGCAGCCTTACTGCAGGGCTGAGCTCCTACGAGCAGTACTTC.

This chain joins TRBV7-2 and TRBJ2-1; TRBD1 might be the D (6 bases). The CDR3 runs to 16 residues. The germline V gene encodes CDR1 SGHTA and CDR2 FQGNSA. Trimming took 0 bases from V and 4 from J, leaving 13 bases between them. The CDR3 here is CASSLAAGTPYNEQFF. The DNA of the CDR3 is TGTGCCAGCAGCTTAGCGGCCGGGACACCTTACAATGAGCAGTTCTTC.

The genes are TRBV5-1 and TRBJ2-2; either TRBD1 or TRBD2 may fit D (5 bases each). V gave up 4 bases and J gave up 6 bases, with 28 bases separating them. Germline CDR1 reads SGHRS; CDR2 reads YFSETQ. This CDR3 is 19 amino acids long. CDR3 sequence: CASSPGASFVPHRAGELFF. The CDR3 nucleotides are TGCGCCAGCAGCCCCGGGGCTAGCTTCGTCCCTCATCGGGCCGGGGAGCTGTTTTTT.

This clone was counted many times. The CDR3: CAAGLAGGTMFF. In DNA, the CDR3 is TGTGCCGCGGGACTAGCGGGGGGTACCATGTTCTTC. The chain joins TRBV19 to TRBJ2-1, with TRBD2 matching 15 bases. The CDR3 totals 12 residues. Germline trimming cut 11 bases from V and 15 bases from J; bases unmatched to any gene: 8. CDR1 LNHDA and CDR2 SQIVND come from the germline V gene (reference sequence).

This clone was counted once. V and J are TRBV7-6 and TRBJ2-7; TRBD1 aligns across 9 bases. The germline V gene encodes CDR1 SGHVS and CDR2 FNYEAQ. J gave up 4 bases and V 0 bases, and 16 bases lay outside the gene matches. This CDR3 is 19 amino acids long. In nucleotides, the CDR3 is TGTGCCAGCAGCTTAGCCTCCGGGACAGGGTCTGCCCTGACGTACGAGCAGTACTTC. Amino acids: CASSLASGTGSALTYEQYF.

V usage is TRBV13 and J usage is TRBJ2-3, with D unclear. Germline assignment: CDR1 PRHDT and CDR2 FYEKMQ (reference sequence). V was shortened by 5 bases and J by 2 bases, with 8 bases between the two germline ends. The CDR3 has 13 residues. CDR3 DNA: TGTGCCAGCAGCACCCGTCCCACAGATACGCAGTATTTT. It codes for CASSTRPTDTQYF.

V usage is TRBV10-3 and J usage is TRBJ2-3; 8 bases line up with TRBD1. The trim removed 0 bases at V and 13 bases at J, leaving 9 bases unmatched. Germline assignment: CDR1 ENHRY and CDR2 SYGVKD. The CDR3 runs 14 residues. CDR3 sequence (DNA): TGTGCCATCAGTGAGTCTGGGACAGGAGGTGTTAAGTATTTT. This translates into CAISESGTGGVKYF.

This clone was counted once. The chain couples TRBV5-1 to TRBJ2-2; D is unclear. V was shortened by 5 bases and J by 4 bases, with 18 bases between the two germline ends. Germline CDR1 is SGHRS and CDR2 is YFSETQ. This CDR3 region has 16 residues. CDR3 protein: CASRPSVHARTGELFF. As DNA, the CDR3 is TGCGCCAGCAGACCGAGCGTACATGCGCGCACCGGGGAGCTGTTTTTT.

This rearrangement joins TRBV5-4 to TRBJ2-7, with D unresolved. Trimming stripped 7 bases from V and 6 bases from J, with 8 bases between. CDR3 length: 10 amino acids. Looked up from germline, CDR1 is SGHNT and CDR2 is YYREEE (reference sequence). The CDR3 DNA sequence: TGTGCCAGCTACAATCGCGAGCAGTACTTC. It specifies CASYNREQYF.

This clone has a count of ten or more. The rearrangement joins TRBV9 to TRBJ1-6; 8 bases map to TRBD1. CDR1 and CDR2 from the germline V gene are SGDLS and YYNGEE. The CDR3 has 14 amino acids. V lost 5 bases to trimming and J lost 6 bases; unmatched junction nucleotides: 4. CDR3 loop: CASSRGQVNSPLHF. DNA for the CDR3: TGTGCCAGCAGTCGGGGACAGGTTAATTCACCCCTCCACTTT.

The chain is built from TRBV6-1 and TRBJ1-5; D ambiguous. This CDR3 comprises 13 residues. Germline loops: CDR1 MNHNS, CDR2 SASEGT. Deletions cut 8 bases from V and 4 bases from J, with 12 bases between. CDR3 bases: TGTGCCAGCGGGGTTTCGCGGAATCAGCCCCAGCATTTT. Translation gives CASGVSRNQPQHF.

This clone was found a few times. The rearrangement uses TRBV27 and TRBJ2-7; D tentatively fits TRBD1 or TRBD2 (7 bases each). Trimming took 8 bases from V and 3 from J, leaving 14 bases between them. Germline V gene sequence: CDR1 MNHEY, CDR2 SMNVEV (reference sequence). This CDR3 comprises 13 residues. CDR3 nucleotide sequence: TGTGCCAGCCGAGGGAGGGGGCTCTACGAGCAGTACTTC. It translates to CASRGRGLYEQYF.

This clone has just a few counts. This chain uses TRBV18 with TRBJ1-1; the D is unclear. The CDR3 is made up of 14 amino acids. Trimming cost V 4 bases and J 3 bases, with 12 bases left between them. The germline V gene has CDR1 KGHSH and CDR2 LQKENI. CDR3 residues: CASSLIGLDTEAFF. CDR3 in DNA: TGTGCCAGCTCACTTATCGGACTGGACACTGAAGCTTTCTTT. Full variable domain (rest looked up from reference TRBV18 and TRBJ1-1): NAGVMQNPRHLVRRRGQEARLRCSPMKGHSHVYWYRQLPEEGLKFMVYLQKENIIDESGMPKERFSAEFPKEGPSILRIQQVVRGDSAAYFCASSLIGLDTEAFFGQGTRLTVV.

Judged by abundance, this clone is medium-sized. The chain is built from TRBV21-1 and TRBJ2-1; the table's D call, TRBD2, was not checked against the DNA. TRBV21-1 has pseudogene status. The CDR3 spans 16 residues. CDR3 coding DNA: TGTGCCAGCAATTATGTAGCGGCGTGCTTCGGCGATGAGCAGTTCTTC. Translation gives CASNYVAACFGDEQFF.

This clone occurred once. The CDR3 DNA follows: TGTGCCAGCAGCGAAGACAGGGTCTTCAATGAAAAACTGTTTTTT. Its protein is CASSEDRVFNEKLFF. The chain is built from TRBV7-9 and TRBJ1-4; 7 positions match TRBD1. This CDR3 spans 15 amino acids. Per germline, CDR1 SEHNR and CDR2 FQNEAQ (reference sequence). With V trimmed by 5 bases and J by 5 bases, 8 bases remained unmatched.

The rearrangement joins TRBV4-1 to TRBJ1-6; D ambiguous. Looked up from germline, CDR1 is MGHRA and CDR2 is YSYEKL. V shed 0 bases and J shed 13 bases, with 10 bases lying between them. This CDR3 contains 13 residues. The CDR3 DNA is TGCGCCAGCAGCCAAGATCAACCCGGGCCCCTCCACTTT. Its protein product is CASSQDQPGPLHF.

This clone was picked up one time. The chain recombines TRBV7-9 with TRBJ2-7; D possibly corresponds to TRBD2 (7 bases). Between the trimmed V and J ends, which lost 8 bases and 5 bases, there was a span of 16 bases. Germline CDR1 is SEHNR and CDR2 is FQNEAQ (reference sequence). This CDR3 region has 13 residues. This CDR3 is CASGMGGLHEQYF. The CDR3 region has the DNA TGTGCCAGCGGCATGGGGGGGCTCCACGAGCAGTACTTC.

The chain carries TRBV6-1 and TRBJ2-5, with D perhaps being TRBD1 or TRBD2 (6 bases each). Germline lookup yields CDR1 MNHNS and CDR2 SASEGT. V gave up 5 bases and J gave up 2 bases, with 12 bases separating them. The CDR3 runs to 14 residues. DNA for the CDR3: TGTGCCAGCAGTACCGGGGGCTCGCAAGAGACCCAGTACTTC. Its translation is CASSTGGSQETQYF.

V is TRBV18 and J is TRBJ1-1; no firm D call. V lost 2 bases and J lost 1, with 5 bases in between. Germline V gene data show CDR1 as KGHSH and CDR2 as LQKENI. This CDR3 spans 13 amino acids. The CDR3 protein is CASSPEGNTEAFF. CDR3 in DNA: TGTGCCAGCTCACCAGAGGGGAACACTGAAGCTTTCTTT.

The chain couples TRBV6-5 to TRBJ1-3; 7 nucleotides agree with TRBD1. The CDR3 runs to 14 residues. V trimming: 5 bases; J trimming: 7 bases; junction bases outside the gene matches: 8. Germline CDR1 and CDR2: MNHEY and SVGAGI. CDR3 DNA: TGTGCCAGCAGTCGCCACGGGACAGCGAACACCATATATTTT. Translating it yields CASSRHGTANTIYF.

This clone has a handful of counts. This chain connects TRBV7-9 to TRBJ1-2; D possibly corresponds to TRBD1 (6 bases). Germline CDR1 SEHNR, CDR2 FQNEAQ (reference sequence). CDR3 length: 14 amino acids. Trimming took 5 bases from V and 4 from J, leaving 14 bases between them. The chain's CDR3 is CASSPGQTVYGYTF. The DNA for the CDR3 is TGTGCCAGCAGCCCCGGACAGACCGTCTATGGCTACACCTTC.

This clone occurred a few times. The V call is TRBV7-9, the J call TRBJ2-6; D gene ambiguous. Trimming took off 5 bases at V and 7 bases at J, with 9 bases between the two ends. From germline, CDR1 is SEHNR and CDR2 FQNEAQ (reference sequence). This CDR3 has 13 residues. CDR3 coding DNA: TGTGCCAGCAGCAGTACGAGCGCCAACGTCCTGACTTTC. Protein: CASSSTSANVLTF.

V gene TRBV27 combines with J gene TRBJ2-1, with TRBD2 matching 10 bases. The CDR3 has 19 amino acids. The germline gives CDR1 MNHEY, CDR2 SMNVEV (reference sequence). With 0 bases clipped from V and 9 bases from J, the junction kept 17 bases outside the gene matches. CDR3 residues: CASSLSPLRSGGGYGEQFF. Here the CDR3 DNA reads TGTGCCAGCAGTTTATCACCCCTTCGGAGCGGGGGGGGTTATGGTGAGCAGTTCTTC.

The chain uses TRBV5-1 and TRBJ2-5; D is uncertain. CDR1 and CDR2 (germline): SGHRS, YFSETQ. CDR3 length: 11 residues. The germline V and J ends were trimmed by 7 bases and 5 bases, with 9 bases remaining between them. The CDR3 coding sequence is TGCGCCAGCGTCCTGGGGGAGACCCAGTACTTC. This translates into CASVLGETQYF.

This clone was picked up many times. The chain links TRBV7-2 to TRBJ2-7; D might be TRBD1 (6 bases). Germline V gene lookup returns CDR1 SGHTA and CDR2 FQGNSA. CDR3 size: 14 residues. V lost 8 bases to trimming and J lost 2 bases, with 16 bases between them. The chain's CDR3 is CASAFDRITYEQYF. The CDR3, as DNA: TGTGCCAGCGCCTTTGACAGGATTACCTACGAGCAGTACTTC. Drawing the rest from reference TRBV7-2 and TRBJ2-7, the complete variable domain is GAGVSQSPSNKVTEKGKDVELRCDPISGHTALYWYRQSLGQGLEFLIYFQGNSAPDKSGLPSDRFSAERTGGSVSTLTIQRTQQEDSAVYLCASAFDRITYEQYFGPGTRLTVT.